This T cell receptor beta chain is drawn from a study of metastatic and nonmetastatic thyroid tumors. Study-level information: The authors compared repertoires across blood and tumor or nodule tissue from malignant and benign thyroid patients. General study points: Within blood and tumor, benign nodules reportedly had significantly lower TCR beta diversity than malignant thyroid tumors did.

Note on this clone: The antigen is undetermined.

TCRdb re-analyzed the PCR reads through MiXCR. The sample lists under 45,000 clones; over 25% were seen once. No treatment had been given to any patient before thyroid surgery. V dropped 5 bases and J dropped 0 bases, with 13 bases sitting between them. Germline V lookup: CDR1 SGHAT, CDR2 FQDESV (reference sequence). The CDR3 is 16 amino acids. Sequenced: blood. The V gene is TRBV11-1, the J gene TRBJ2-2, with TRBD1 as a possible D gene (6 bases). The clonotype was recovered from a male donor with papillary thyroid cancer or a benign thyroid nodule (not recorded which). Some clones in this sample may be carry-over from other donors' samples. The CDR3 coding sequence is TGTGCCAGCAGCCCTAGGACAGTCTCGAACACCGGGGAGCTGTTTTTT. It yields the protein CASSPRTVSNTGELFF.